Below are 28 T cell receptor beta chains sequenced from a single sample in a study of T-cell reconstitution after alpha-beta-depleted transplantation in children. During its preparation, the TCRbeta library received unique molecular identifiers. TCRdb re-derived calls from the PCR reads in MiXCR, one entry per CDR3 protein. The profile shows over 45,000 distinct CDR3 sequences, about 10% of them singletons. Source: PBMCs, mostly from graft donor cells, taken 60 days after TCRalphabeta/CD19-depleted stem cell transplant. Receptors were obtained from a male patient between 2 and 10 years old who had a stem cell transplant for chronic granulomatous disease, so the T cells may come from the graft donor.

This clonotype appeared many times. The chain is built from TRBV5-8 and TRBJ2-6; 8 bases match TRBD1. Losses at the gene ends were 3 bases for V and 2 bases for J; bases not matched to a gene: 10. This CDR3 is 18 amino acids long. In germline, CDR1 is SGHTS, CDR2 YDEGEE. CDR3 DNA: TGTGCCAGCAGCTCGGACAGGGTGATGGGTCCTGGGGCCAACGTCCTGACTTTC. Its protein is CASSSDRVMGPGANVLTF.

The genes are TRBV11-3 and TRBJ2-7, with 7 bases aligning to TRBD2. In germline, CDR1 is SGHNT, CDR2 YENEEA. This CDR3 region has 13 residues. The J segment lost 12 bases and the V segment lost 2 bases, leaving 10 bases of the junction unmatched. CDR3 sequence reads: CASSLTHGLDLYF. CDR3 nucleotides: TGTGCCAGCAGCTTAACCCACGGACTAGATCTGTACTTC.

This clonotype has ten or more counts. The chain carries TRBV5-1 and TRBJ2-3; D not certain. This CDR3 is 15 amino acids long. Trimming shortened V by 2 bases and J by 2 bases, and 12 bases separated the two germline ends. From germline, CDR1 is SGHRS and CDR2 YFSETQ. The CDR3 sequence is CASSLGRTYTDTQYF. The CDR3 DNA sequence: TGCGCCAGCAGCTTAGGGCGGACCTACACAGATACGCAGTATTTT.

This clonotype occurred many times. V is TRBV4-3 and J is TRBJ2-1; 16 positions agree with TRBD2. Germline V gene lookup returns CDR1 LGHNA and CDR2 YSLEER. The CDR3 runs to 20 residues. Trimming removed 1 base from V and 7 bases from J; junction bases left unmatched: 13. The CDR3 region is CASSQGGLAGGVGTQNEQFF. Here the CDR3 DNA reads TGCGCCAGCAGCCAAGGGGGACTAGCGGGAGGGGTAGGTACCCAGAATGAGCAGTTCTTC.

The J gene is TRBJ2-7, the V gene TRBV7-2, with D perhaps TRBD2 (5 bases). With 5 bases removed from V and 6 bases from J, the gap between germline ends came to 11 bases. The CDR3 contains 12 residues. Germline V gives CDR1 SGHTA, CDR2 FQGNSA. The CDR3 protein is CASSPVEGEQYF. DNA of the CDR3: TGTGCCAGCAGCCCCGTAGAGGGCGAGCAGTACTTC.

By its share, this clonotype is medium-sized (0.01 to 0.1%). V gene TRBV2 combines with J gene TRBJ2-1; 8 bases line up with TRBD1. Germline assignment: CDR1 SNHLY and CDR2 FYNNEI. The trim removed 7 bases at V and 10 bases at J, leaving 9 bases unmatched. This CDR3 contains 13 residues. The CDR3 spells CASTSRGRLEQFF. As DNA, the CDR3 is TGTGCCAGCACGAGCAGGGGGCGCCTAGAGCAGTTCTTC.

In this sample, this clonotype turned up many times. This chain joins TRBV6-4 and TRBJ2-2; TRBD1 matches at 8 bases. V gave up 2 bases and J gave up 1 base; unmatched junction bases: 0. Per germline, CDR1 MRHNA and CDR2 SNTAGT. This CDR3 is 15 amino acids long. Here the CDR3 DNA reads TGTGCCAGCAGTGACGGGACAGGGAACACCGGGGAGCTGTTTTTT. Translating it yields CASSDGTGNTGELFF.

There are many counts of this clonotype. The chain links TRBV28 to TRBJ2-7; 9 positions match TRBD2. The trim removed 6 bases at V and 2 bases at J, leaving 11 bases unmatched. The CDR3 is made up of 16 amino acids. Germline V lookup: CDR1 MDHEN, CDR2 SYDVKM. In DNA form, the CDR3 reads TGTGCCAGCAGAAGTAGCGGGAGAAACCCTCCCTACGAGCAGTACTTC. The encoded protein is CASRSSGRNPPYEQYF.

A few counts support this clonotype. The genes are TRBV7-2 and TRBJ2-5; D is uncertain. This CDR3 is 15 amino acids long. Deletions cut 2 bases from V and 2 bases from J, with 12 bases between. The germline CDR1 and CDR2 sequences are SGHTA and FQGNSA. CDR3 bases: TGTGCCAGCAGCTTATCGGTCAGTGAACAAGAGACCCAGTACTTC. It translates to CASSLSVSEQETQYF. The full variable domain, completed using reference TRBV7-2 and TRBJ2-5, is GAGVSQSPSNKVTEKGKDVELRCDPISGHTALYWYRQSLGQGLEFLIYFQGNSAPDKSGLPSDRFSAERTGGSVSTLTIQRTQQEDSAVYLCASSLSVSEQETQYFGPGTRLLVL.

This clonotype came up many times. This chain joins TRBV4-3 and TRBJ2-3; TRBD2 might be the D (6 bases). CDR3 size: 18 residues. Germline CDR1 LGHNA, CDR2 YSLEER. V lost 6 bases and J 0 bases, leaving 22 bases between the germline ends. The CDR3 is CASSPSFFSGSSTDTQYF. CDR3 bases: TGCGCCAGCAGTCCTTCCTTTTTTAGCGGATCTAGCACAGATACGCAGTATTTT.

This clonotype was counted many times. Its ends do not fully match the called genes, so a read error is possible. The V and J genes are TRBV27 and TRBJ2-7; D is ambiguous. Germline CDR1 and CDR2: MNHEY and SMNVEV (reference sequence). The CDR3 is 8 amino acids. For the CDR3, the DNA is TGTGCCAGCAGTTTCCGGTCCTTC. It encodes CASSFRSF.

At least ten counts were recorded for this clonotype. The gene calls are TRBV5-1 and TRBJ1-1; no clear D. This CDR3 comprises 13 residues. From germline, CDR1 is SGHRS and CDR2 YFSETQ. V lost 6 bases, J lost 0 bases, and 9 bases lay in between. The CDR3 sequence: CASKGFMNTEAFF. The CDR3 region has the DNA TGCGCCAGCAAAGGGTTTATGAACACTGAAGCTTTCTTT.

Regarding this clonotype: At one end, the junction sequence differs from germline, possibly due to a read error. The chain employs TRBV14 and TRBJ2-7; possibly TRBD1 for D (6 bases). Germline CDR1 reads SGHDN; CDR2 reads FVKESK. The CDR3 length is 13 residues. Written as DNA, the CDR3 is TGTACCAGCAGCCAAGAAAGAGGGGGAAGGCAGTACTTC. Protein product: CTSSQERGGRQYF.

Ten or more counts support this clonotype. The chain carries TRBV3-1 and TRBJ2-2; D may be TRBD1 (6 bases). With 2 bases removed from V and 1 base from J, the gap between germline ends came to 11 bases. Germline-derived CDR1 and CDR2 are LGHDT and YNNKEL (reference sequence). CDR3 length: 16 amino acids. Here the CDR3 reads CASSQRGIRNTGELFF. Written as DNA, the CDR3 is TGTGCCAGCAGCCAAAGGGGGATCAGGAACACCGGGGAGCTGTTTTTT.

Only one count was recorded for this clonotype. This chain connects TRBV12-3 or TRBV12-4 to TRBJ2-6, with D perhaps matching TRBD1 (7 bases). The V gene lost 6 bases and the J gene lost 4 bases, with 16 bases spanning the gap. CDR3 length: 16 amino acids. The CDR3, as DNA: TGTGCCAGCAGGCTGGAGGGGGCGAGGGGGGCCAACGTCCTGACTTTC. This translates into CASRLEGARGANVLTF.

This clonotype was counted ten times or more. The gene calls are TRBV2 and TRBJ2-3; D may be TRBD1 (6 bases). The V and J ends lost 6 bases and 1 base respectively, with 14 bases between them. This CDR3 is 15 amino acids long. Germline V gene sequence: CDR1 SNHLY, CDR2 FYNNEI. CDR3 region: CASRMGQGGTDTQYF. The CDR3 region has the DNA TGTGCCAGCAGGATGGGACAAGGGGGCACAGATACGCAGTATTTT.

The sample holds many counts of this clonotype. V usage is TRBV29-1 and J usage is TRBJ2-7, with 7 bases identical to TRBD2. The J segment lost 0 bases and the V segment lost 1 base, leaving 0 bases of the junction unmatched. The CDR3 spans 13 residues. CDR1 is SQVTM, CDR2 ANQGSEA, per germline. CDR3 DNA sequence: TGCAGCGTTGAAGGGGAGGGCTCCTACGAGCAGTACTTC. Translation gives CSVEGEGSYEQYF.

This clonotype came up many times. This sequence joins TRBV28 and TRBJ2-5, with TRBD1 identical over 7 bases. The V gene end was trimmed by 6 bases and the J gene end by 2 bases; junction bases not matched to a gene: 12. The CDR3 has 16 residues. From germline, CDR1 is MDHEN and CDR2 SYDVKM. The CDR3 nucleotides read TGTGCCAGCAGGACAAACGCCGGGACAGAACAAGAGACCCAGTACTTC. The encoded protein is CASRTNAGTEQETQYF.

This clonotype is deemed medium-sized. The rearrangement links TRBV7-8 to TRBJ2-2; no clear D. The CDR3 sequence is 13 residues long. CDR1 is SGHVS and CDR2 is FQNEAQ in the germline V gene. V was shortened by 5 bases and J by 5 bases, with 9 bases between the two germline ends. The CDR3: CASSPTVTGELFF. The CDR3 bases are TGTGCCAGCAGCCCGACCGTAACCGGGGAGCTGTTTTTT.

This clonotype was counted many times. The rearrangement links TRBV14 to TRBJ2-3, with D maybe TRBD2 (5 bases). The germline V gene encodes CDR1 SGHDN and CDR2 FVKESK. V lost 9 bases and J 6 bases, leaving 16 bases between the germline ends. The CDR3 is 13 residues long. The CDR3 here is CASAWTLTDTQYF. The CDR3 DNA sequence: TGTGCCAGTGCCTGGACTCTCACGGATACGCAGTATTTT.

This clonotype was seen many times. The chain uses TRBV7-2 and TRBJ1-1, with D unresolved. Per the germline V gene, CDR1 is SGHTA and CDR2 is FQGNSA. Trimming shortened V by 5 bases and J by 0 bases, and 10 bases separated the two germline ends. The CDR3 spans 14 residues. The CDR3 here is CASSPRRLNTEAFF. The CDR3 DNA reads as TGTGCCAGCAGCCCACGGCGGTTGAACACTGAAGCTTTCTTT.

The V gene is TRBV2, the J gene TRBJ2-7; a weak D match, TRBD1 (6 bases). The V and J ends lost 10 bases and 2 bases respectively, with 18 bases between them. The germline V gene has CDR1 SNHLY and CDR2 FYNNEI. This CDR3 is 14 amino acids long. The CDR3 loop reads CAIYSGTQPYEQYF. In nucleotides, the CDR3 is TGTGCCATCTACTCCGGGACACAGCCCTACGAGCAGTACTTC.

The J gene is TRBJ1-1, the V gene TRBV20-1, with unresolved D. Germline V gene lookup returns CDR1 DFQATT and CDR2 SNEGSKA (reference sequence). This CDR3 has 10 amino acids. Deletions cut 5 bases from V and 5 bases from J, with 6 bases between. CDR3 amino acids: CSALYTEAFF. CDR3 in DNA: TGCAGTGCTCTCTATACTGAAGCTTTCTTT.

There are many counts of this clonotype. The rearrangement uses TRBV10-2 and TRBJ2-7, with D maybe TRBD2 (5 bases). V lost 4 bases and J lost 7, with 5 bases in between. This CDR3 region has 10 residues. CDR1 and CDR2 from the germline V gene are WSHSY and SAAADI. The CDR3 DNA is TGCGCCAGCAGTGCGGGGGAGCAGTACTTC. Protein product: CASSAGEQYF.

This clonotype appeared a few times. The V call is TRBV4-2, the J call TRBJ2-4; 8 bases agree with TRBD2. V lost 1 base, J lost 0 bases, and 11 bases stayed unmatched. Germline CDR1 and CDR2: LGHNA and YNFKEQ. The CDR3 extends over 19 amino acids. The CDR3: CASSQGLVSGTLAKNIQYF. In DNA form, the CDR3 reads TGTGCCAGCAGCCAAGGGTTAGTTAGCGGGACCCTAGCCAAAAACATTCAGTACTTC.

This clonotype was recorded at least ten times. This chain links TRBV5-1 with TRBJ2-3, with D tentatively TRBD2 (5 bases). Deletions cut 0 bases from V and 2 bases from J, with 7 bases between. The CDR3 sequence is 14 residues long. Germline V gene sequence: CDR1 SGHRS, CDR2 YFSETQ. The CDR3: CASSLGGFTDTQYF. DNA of the CDR3: TGCGCCAGCAGCTTGGGCGGGTTCACAGATACGCAGTATTTT.

This clonotype was counted ten times or more. The J gene is TRBJ2-5, the V gene TRBV9, with D perhaps TRBD2 (5 bases). This CDR3 spans 16 amino acids. The germline gives CDR1 SGDLS, CDR2 YYNGEE. Deletions cut 0 bases from V and 4 bases from J, with 16 bases between. CDR3 nucleotides: TGTGCCAGCAGCGTAGGAGGGCTAGTGGGCCTAGAGACCCAGTACTTC. Translation gives CASSVGGLVGLETQYF.

This clonotype came up many times. The V call is TRBV7-2, the J call TRBJ1-2; D remains ambiguous. V was trimmed by 5 bases and J by 6 bases, leaving 10 bases between them. Germline V gives CDR1 SGHTA, CDR2 FQGNSA. This CDR3 contains 12 residues. The CDR3 region is CASSPRSHGYTF. CDR3 sequence (DNA): TGTGCCAGCAGCCCTCGGTCGCATGGCTACACCTTC. Full variable domain (remainder filled in from reference TRBV7-2 and TRBJ1-2): GAGVSQSPSNKVTEKGKDVELRCDPISGHTALYWYRQSLGQGLEFLIYFQGNSAPDKSGLPSDRFSAERTGGSVSTLTIQRTQQEDSAVYLCASSPRSHGYTFGSGTRLTVV.